This TCR beta chain was identified during a study of OX40 agonist ivuxolimab in advanced cancers. Regarding the complete study: Ivuxolimab, which targeted the costimulatory receptor OX40 (CD134), was an agonistic, fully human IgG2 monoclonal antibody. Of the approximately 54 dose-escalation patients, hepatocellular carcinoma was present in approximately 20, melanoma in roughly 15, renal cell carcinoma in 9 and head and neck cancer in 9. Patients were allowed to have had prior anti-PD-1, anti-PD-L1 or anti-CTLA-4 therapy, and roughly 40% of the dose-escalation patients had been treated with checkpoint inhibitors. Three dose-escalation patients achieved partial responses, one with hepatocellular carcinoma and two with cutaneous melanoma. The purpose of peripheral TCRbeta sequencing was to test whether ivuxolimab changed TCR sequence diversity and led to clonal T-cell expansion. The monotherapy dose-escalation portion (N = 52 patients) of the phase I ivuxolimab trial is reported in the paper. A male proportion of around 83% and a mean age of about 60 years, ranging from roughly 23 to 79, were recorded for the dose-escalation cohort. Intravenous ivuxolimab was administered to patients every 2 weeks at six dose levels: 0.01, 0.1, 0.3, 1.5, 3 and 10 mg/kg. Results the study describes overall, beyond this receptor: Clonal expansion of both CD4+ and CD8+ blood T cells was observed from baseline to week 6 at doses 0.1 to 3.0 mg/kg. After ivuxolimab, more expanded clones were found on average in CD8+ T cells than in CD4+ T cells. Low levels of normalized T-cell clonal expansion were also seen in some patients who did not respond. Which antigens the clonally expanded peripheral T cells were specific for was not determined. In the 0.1-3.0 mg/kg groups, partial responders were among the patients with the lowest normalized peripheral clonal expansion, particularly in CD8+ T cells.

To sequence the TCRbeta CDR3 region, genomic DNA was isolated from the sorted cells. TCRbeta CDR3 regions were sequenced using the immunoSEQ Assay. Held by TCRdb, this immuneACCESS table contains in-frame sequences only and omits some clones. Under half of the omission traces to an unresolved V gene where checked; the cause of the rest is unknown. The sample data list about 82,000 clones, and approximately 87% of these were observed just once. Approximately 0.85% of the sample comes from the top ten. Notes on this clone: The specificity of this receptor is unknown. The input lacks base qualities; no much larger clone sits a single base away.

The germline V gene specifies MNHNS as CDR1 and SASEGT as CDR2. The CDR3 has 13 amino acids, counting the end cysteine and phenylalanine. Here the CDR3 DNA is all that survives: 39 bases in frame from base 1. Trimming at the junction amounts to 8 bases on V and 4 bases on J, and the germline ends lie 14 bases apart. The trial excluded patients who had a history of autoimmune disease or who were on systemic immunosuppression. Peripheral blood for TCR sequencing was collected from all dose cohorts at baseline, on cycle 4 day 1, and on cycle 7 day 1. Samples were obtained from an open-label, multicenter, first-in-human phase I dose-escalation trial of ivuxolimab. Adults with locally advanced or metastatic melanoma, renal cell carcinoma, hepatocellular carcinoma or head and neck squamous cell carcinoma were enrolled in the trial. Before TCR sequencing, CD4+ T cells and CD8+ T cells were sorted from peripheral blood as separate populations.

Here the chain combines TRBV6-1 and TRBJ1-2; there is no confident call for the D gene. Sequenced material: CD4+ or CD8+ T cells sorted from blood, taken in a trial of the OX40 agonist ivuxolimab. The clonotype originates from an adult with an advanced solid tumor such as melanoma, head and neck, liver or kidney cancer. The CDR3 corresponds to CASPPGDGYGYTF. Here is the DNA: TGTGCCAGCCCCCCCGGCGACGGCTATGGCTACACCTTC.